Described below is a single TCR beta chain sequence and its context. The ends lost 0 bases at V and 1 base at J; junction bases unmatched: 1. The CDR3 covers 15 residues. Germline V CDR1 and CDR2: SGHRS, YFSETQ. The source of the sample is a study of blood T cell repertoires in COVID-19. Study information: The origin of the acute and convalescent COVID-19 samples was the United States, Italy and Spain.

In the original analysis: Reference gene primer amplification gave estimated nucleated cell counts. This table comes from immunoSEQ multiplex PCR, and its TCRdb copy is limited to in-frame clones, with some not included. The DNA gave D and trimming, while V, J and clone size come from that table. The repertoire consists of approximately 190,000 clones, with around 86% occurring once and the leading ten covering around 6.3%. The source material was peripheral blood. V and J are TRBV5-1 and TRBJ2-7; 10 nucleotides match TRBD2. This clonotype originated in a woman between 35 and 50 years old with acute or convalescent COVID-19. The CDR3 loop is CASSLETSGSYEQYF. CDR3 DNA: TGCGCCAGCAGCTTGGAGACTAGCGGGTCCTACGAGCAGTACTTC.